Listed below are T cell receptor beta chains from one sample, sequenced in a study of Graves' ophthalmopathy and Graves' hyperthyroidism. MiXCR, applied by TCRdb to the multiplex PCR reads, yields one record per CDR3 protein. The repertoire consists of 35,000 to 45,000 distinct CDR3 sequences, with roughly 49% occurring once and the leading ten covering approximately 25%. Sequencing was done on a sample of peripheral blood. Receptor source: an adult woman with stable Graves' hyperthyroidism. Both conserved end residues are part of each CDR3. A D gene is named only where the DNA matches it firmly. Size is stated for part of the rows, as once, few or many counts, or as a class when the clone is expanded.

d_call: TRBD2
clone_size: many
j_call: TRBJ2-5
v_call: TRBV5-6
cdr3_aa: CASSPRLAGEGETQYF
cdr3_nt: TGTGCCAGCAGCCCCCGACTAGCGGGAGAGGGAGAGACCCAGTACTTC

d_call: .
clone_size: .
j_call: TRBJ2-7
v_call: TRBV7-6
cdr3_aa: CASRLEGATTYEQYF
cdr3_nt: TGCGCCAGCAGATTGGAGGGGGCAACCACCTACGAGCAGTACTTC

d_call: .
clone_size: .
j_call: TRBJ2-6
v_call: TRBV9
cdr3_aa: CASSPPGAPEAF
cdr3_nt: TGTGCCAGCAGCCCCCCGGGGGCCCCTGAAGCTTTC

d_call: TRBD1
clone_size: .
j_call: TRBJ2-5
v_call: TRBV25-1
cdr3_aa: CASSVGQGAETQYF
cdr3_nt: TGTGCCAGCAGTGTCGGACAGGGGGCTGAGACCCAGTACTTC

d_call: TRBD2
clone_size: many
j_call: TRBJ2-7
v_call: TRBV4-2
cdr3_aa: CASSQSPATSLSSYEQYF
cdr3_nt: TGTGCCAGCAGCCAATCCCCCGCGACTAGCCTGAGCTCCTACGAGCAGTACTTC

d_call: .
clone_size: .
j_call: TRBJ1-6
v_call: TRBV2
cdr3_aa: CASSSPPGTYNSPLHF
cdr3_nt: TGTGCCAGCAGTAGCCCTCCAGGGACATATAATTCACCCCTCCACTTT

d_call: .
clone_size: once
j_call: TRBJ2-5
v_call: TRBV15
cdr3_aa: CATSRAPGQETQYF
cdr3_nt: TGTGCCACCAGCAGAGCCCCAGGTCAAGAGACCCAGTACTTC

d_call: TRBD1
clone_size: .
j_call: TRBJ1-1
v_call: TRBV20-1
cdr3_aa: CSARDRGRMNTEAFF
cdr3_nt: TGCAGTGCCCGCGACAGGGGGCGAATGAACACTGAAGCTTTCTTT

d_call: TRBD2
clone_size: many
j_call: TRBJ2-2
v_call: TRBV7-9
cdr3_aa: CASSPRTSGPLRRELFF
cdr3_nt: TGTGCCAGCAGCCCAAGGACTAGCGGGCCGCTTCGCCGGGAGCTGTTTTTT

d_call: TRBD1
clone_size: many
j_call: TRBJ2-7
v_call: TRBV4-1
cdr3_aa: CASSQETDRRPSEQYF
cdr3_nt: TGCGCCAGCAGCCAGGAGACGGACAGGCGGCCGTCCGAGCAGTACTTC

d_call: .
clone_size: many
j_call: TRBJ1-5
v_call: TRBV6-5
cdr3_aa: CASSYGLPGSNQPQHF
cdr3_nt: TGTGCCAGCAGTTATGGCTTGCCGGGGAGCAATCAGCCCCAGCATTTT

d_call: TRBD2
clone_size: many
j_call: TRBJ2-2
v_call: TRBV4-2
cdr3_aa: CASSQDRTSGRSTGELFF
cdr3_nt: TGTGCCAGCAGCCAAGATCGGACTAGCGGGAGGAGTACCGGGGAGCTGTTTTTT

d_call: TRBD1
clone_size: .
j_call: TRBJ1-2
v_call: TRBV4-2
cdr3_aa: CASSLGQGDSYTF
cdr3_nt: TGTGCCAGCAGCCTCGGACAGGGAGATAGCTACACCTTC

d_call: TRBD2
clone_size: medium-sized
j_call: TRBJ2-7
v_call: TRBV9
cdr3_aa: CASSVTSGSYEQYF
cdr3_nt: TGTGCCAGCAGCGTCACTAGCGGCTCCTACGAGCAGTACTTC

d_call: TRBD1
clone_size: many
j_call: TRBJ2-7
v_call: TRBV28
cdr3_aa: CASRDRVYEQYF
cdr3_nt: TGTGCCAGCCGGGACAGGGTCTACGAGCAGTACTTC

d_call: .
clone_size: once
j_call: TRBJ1-1
v_call: TRBV24-1
cdr3_aa: CATSASSFPLKGRLGTEAFF
cdr3_nt: TGTGCCACCAGTGCCAGCAGCTTCCCTCTGAAAGGCAGGTTGGGCACTGAAGCTTTCTTT

d_call: .
clone_size: many
j_call: TRBJ2-3
v_call: TRBV6-1
cdr3_aa: CASSARQRGKGTDTQYF
cdr3_nt: TGTGCCAGCAGTGCCCGACAAAGGGGGAAGGGGACAGATACGCAGTATTTT

d_call: TRBD1
clone_size: once
j_call: TRBJ2-5
v_call: TRBV20-1
cdr3_aa: CSARVPGTGEETQYF
cdr3_nt: TGCAGCGCTAGAGTTCCCGGGACAGGAGAAGAGACCCAGTACTTC

d_call: TRBD2
clone_size: many
j_call: TRBJ2-7
v_call: TRBV20-1
cdr3_aa: CSAFLAGGPYEQYF
cdr3_nt: TGCAGTGCTTTTCTAGCGGGAGGGCCTTACGAGCAGTACTTC

d_call: TRBD1
clone_size: .
j_call: TRBJ1-3
v_call: TRBV11-2
cdr3_aa: CASSPLRTGRVNTTGNTIYF
cdr3_nt: TGTGCCAGTAGCCCCCTTCGGACAGGGAGGGTGAACACTACTGGAAACACCATATATTTT

d_call: .
clone_size: .
j_call: TRBJ2-7
v_call: TRBV29-1
cdr3_aa: CSDGYEQYF
cdr3_nt: TGCAGCGACGGCTACGAGCAGTACTTC

d_call: TRBD1
clone_size: .
j_call: TRBJ1-6
v_call: TRBV20-1
cdr3_aa: CSASSVSGQGTTPLHF
cdr3_nt: TGCAGTGCTTCGTCCGTTTCGGGACAGGGGACTACACCCCTCCACTTT

d_call: .
clone_size: .
j_call: TRBJ2-5
v_call: TRBV20-1
cdr3_aa: CSATAEGTPQETQYF
cdr3_nt: TGCAGTGCCACCGCTGAAGGGACTCCCCAAGAGACCCAGTACTTC

d_call: .
clone_size: medium-sized
j_call: TRBJ1-2
v_call: TRBV2
cdr3_aa: CASSGAGSYGYTF
cdr3_nt: TGTGCCAGCAGTGGGGCAGGAAGCTATGGCTACACCTTC

d_call: TRBD1
clone_size: .
j_call: TRBJ2-1
v_call: TRBV24-1
cdr3_aa: CATSDFGTGLYNEQFF
cdr3_nt: TGTGCCACCAGTGATTTTGGGACAGGGCTCTACAATGAGCAGTTCTTC

d_call: .
clone_size: .
j_call: TRBJ1-2
v_call: TRBV2
cdr3_aa: CASSLLGDRLYGYTF
cdr3_nt: TGTGCCAGCAGTCTACTGGGCGACAGACTCTATGGCTACACCTTC

d_call: TRBD1
clone_size: .
j_call: TRBJ1-1
v_call: TRBV10-2
cdr3_aa: CASSVAQGEGDTEAFF
cdr3_nt: TGCGCCAGCAGCGTTGCCCAGGGGGAAGGGGACACTGAAGCTTTCTTT

d_call: TRBD1
clone_size: many
j_call: TRBJ1-2
v_call: TRBV11-2
cdr3_aa: CASSKDRVAGGGYTF
cdr3_nt: TGTGCCAGCAGCAAAGACAGGGTGGCAGGTGGTGGCTACACCTTC

d_call: TRBD1
clone_size: few
j_call: TRBJ1-5
v_call: TRBV19
cdr3_aa: CASSVGTGEDQPQHF
cdr3_nt: TGTGCCAGTAGTGTCGGGACAGGGGAGGACCAGCCCCAGCATTTT

d_call: .
clone_size: many
j_call: TRBJ1-6
v_call: TRBV6-5
cdr3_aa: CASSRTAEGSPLHF
cdr3_nt: TGTGCCAGCAGCCGGACAGCCGAGGGTTCACCCCTCCACTTT

d_call: TRBD1
clone_size: .
j_call: TRBJ1-2
v_call: TRBV4-3
cdr3_aa: CASSQGFGTGGADGYTF
cdr3_nt: TGCGCCAGCAGCCAAGGTTTCGGGACAGGGGGCGCGGATGGCTACACCTTC

d_call: .
clone_size: once
j_call: TRBJ1-6
v_call: TRBV12-3/TRBV12-4
cdr3_aa: CASGPRHPSSYNSPLHF
cdr3_nt: TGTGCCAGCGGCCCACGGCACCCCAGCTCCTATAATTCACCCCTCCACTTT

d_call: TRBD1
clone_size: .
j_call: TRBJ1-5
v_call: TRBV5-4
cdr3_aa: CASSLGGQGSNQHF
cdr3_nt: TGTGCCAGCAGCTTGGGGGGACAGGGAAGCAATCAGCATTTT

d_call: .
clone_size: .
j_call: TRBJ1-6
v_call: TRBV3-1
cdr3_aa: CASSLGTTNSPLHF
cdr3_nt: TGTGCCAGCAGCCTTGGGACTACGAATTCACCCCTCCACTTT

d_call: .
clone_size: .
j_call: TRBJ1-5
v_call: TRBV19
cdr3_aa: CASRRQHGDQPQHF
cdr3_nt: TGTGCCAGTAGGAGACAGCATGGGGATCAGCCCCAGCATTTT

d_call: .
clone_size: many
j_call: TRBJ2-1
v_call: TRBV24-1
cdr3_aa: CATSEGAGYNEQFF
cdr3_nt: TGTGCCACCAGTGAGGGGGCAGGGTACAATGAGCAGTTCTTC

d_call: TRBD2
clone_size: many
j_call: TRBJ2-3
v_call: TRBV7-7
cdr3_aa: CASSPGLAGEVDTQYF
cdr3_nt: TGTGCTAGCAGCCCAGGACTAGCGGGAGAGGTAGATACGCAGTATTTT

d_call: .
clone_size: many
j_call: TRBJ2-5
v_call: TRBV11-1
cdr3_aa: CASSSDTYQETQYF
cdr3_nt: TGTGCCAGCAGTTCCGATACGTACCAAGAGACCCAGTACTTC

d_call: TRBD2
clone_size: many
j_call: TRBJ2-3
v_call: TRBV4-2
cdr3_aa: CASSQGTSGMTDTQYF
cdr3_nt: TGTGCCAGCAGCCAAGGGACTAGCGGGATGACAGATACGCAGTATTTT

d_call: TRBD2
clone_size: .
j_call: TRBJ2-6
v_call: TRBV4-2
cdr3_aa: CASSQAGTSGSRLGANVLTF
cdr3_nt: TGTGCCAGCAGCCAAGCCGGGACTAGCGGGAGTCGCTTAGGGGCCAACGTCCTGACTTTC

d_call: .
clone_size: medium-sized
j_call: TRBJ1-1
v_call: TRBV29-1
cdr3_aa: CSVDRGWGGEAFF
cdr3_nt: TGCAGCGTTGACCGGGGTTGGGGAGGTGAAGCTTTCTTT